This T cell receptor (beta chain) was recovered during a study of Graves' ophthalmopathy and Graves' hyperthyroidism (dated by TCRdb to the late 2010s). Concerning the study at large: A patient counted as having stable hyperthyroidism if there was no progression to ophthalmopathy within 18 months of follow-up. TCR beta repertoire signatures were used to distinguish Graves' ophthalmopathy from Graves' hyperthyroidism and to predict progression to ophthalmopathy. In total, some 140 blood samples were TCR-sequenced: some 40 ophthalmopathy, about 75 hyperthyroidism and approximately 17 hyperthyroidism-to-ophthalmopathy patients. A discovery set of 100 patients (43 ophthalmopathy, 57 stable hyperthyroidism) was enrolled to explore V-J signatures distinguishing ophthalmopathy from hyperthyroidism. An independent validation cohort comprised roughly 20 hyperthyroidism patients and 15 to 17 patients who later progressed from hyperthyroidism to ophthalmopathy. In over 5 hyperthyroidism patients, the T-cell repertoire of thyroid tissue was compared with the T-cell repertoire of blood. After sampling, hyperthyroidism patients received methimazole starting at 30 mg daily, and ophthalmopathy patients received high-dose intravenous methylprednisolone.

Beyond this particular receptor, the publication reports: No statistical method was used to predetermine the sample size, and group allocation was not hidden from the investigators. In validation, the model predicted ophthalmopathy progression with over 60% sensitivity and around 72% specificity; 12 predicted patients were CT-confirmed with GO in a median of roughly 6.8 months. In cross-validation, the 13-signature model distinguished ophthalmopathy from stable hyperthyroidism with around 86% sensitivity and approximately 81% specificity, while in the test set the corresponding values were about 80% and 75%. Most expanded thyroid clonotypes with frequency above 0.001 were also detected in blood, suggesting blood repertoires may reflect the thyroid immune response.

The germline V gene (reference sequence) sets CDR1 to SEHNR and CDR2 to FQNEAQ. The CDR3 holds 14 amino acids from the cysteine to the phenylalanine. The retained sequence is limited to the CDR3, 42 bases, with the frame set at the first base. The V end loses 5 bases and the J end loses 7 bases, and a stretch of 14 bases separates them. About this clonotype: This clone's antigen is unknown. No base-level quality is on record; no much larger clone is a single base apart.

For repertoire sequencing, the TCR beta CDR3 regions were amplified from RNA transcripts. The first round was an RT-PCR using HTBI primers with the Qiagen OneStep RT-PCR kit, and this first round was followed by a second-round multiplex PCR, then size selection and purification. Sequencing of the libraries was carried out on an Illumina HiSeq2000 in paired-end mode with 100 bp reads. In the authors' own workflow: SOAPnuke was used to process the reads, removing any read that contained adapters or uncalled bases, had a mean Phred below 15, or lacked an exact match to the constant primer or identifier. High-quality paired reads were merged with COPE v1.2.5. Each unique nucleotide sequence was treated as a clonotype, and MiTCR v1.1 was used to align the clonotypes to the IMGT TRB V, D and J references. Only V-J combinations with frequency above 0.0001 were analysed, covering more than 99% of repertoires. For each V-J combination, a TCR clonal expansion and chaos score was defined as F50 clonal expansion divided by the chaos observed in the TCRdist matrix. Features were reduced by Welch's t-statistics and random forest to approximately 13 V-J combinations, which fed a naive Bayes classifier. The Morisita-Horn index was used to measure how similar the thyroid and blood repertoires were. The public reads were run again by TCRdb, first through fastp at Q25 and then through MiXCR, and only productive beta chains were kept. Entries that share a CDR3 protein sequence are merged under the most common genes and DNA. The V and J calls come from TCRdb's annotation, not from the publication. The sample records approximately 540,000 distinct CDR3 sequences, approximately 37% of which are singletons. Clones ranked in the top ten supply about 4.1% of the sample.

Hyperthyroidism patients were newly diagnosed, were aged 18 to 65 years, and had a disease duration under 2 months. Patients with other autoimmune diseases, uncontrolled infections, pregnancy or lactation were excluded from the study. Diagnosis relied on clinical symptoms, serum thyroxine, TRAb, thyroid ultrasound and orbital computed tomography. Trizol reagent was used to extract the total RNA, and its quality was then checked on an Agilent 2100 Bioanalyzer. This TCR was sampled from an adult man with Graves' hyperthyroidism. The material sequenced was peripheral blood or thyroid tissue (not recorded which). This sequence uses TRBV7-9 and TRBJ2-2; the D gene cannot be resolved reliably. The CDR3 protein sequence reads: CASSQELGVGELFF. The sequenced DNA: TGTGCCAGCAGCCAAGAGTTGGGCGTCGGGGAGCTGTTTTTT. The entire variable domain, with the stretches around the CDR3 drawn from the reference TRBV7-9 and TRBJ2-2 proteins, is DTGVSQNPRHKITKRGQNVTFRCDPISEHNRLYWYRQTLGQGPEFLTYFQNEAQLEKSRLLSDRFSAERPKGSFSTLEIQRTEQGDSAMYLCASSQELGVGELFFGEGSRLTVL.